Below, 7 T cell receptor beta chains from the same sample are listed, as sequenced in a study of T cells in Graves' hyperthyroidism and ophthalmopathy. Regions amplified from RNA transcripts were the TCR beta CDR3 regions. With the HTBI primer set, the TCR CDR3 went through a first round of RT-PCR. MiXCR was run by TCRdb on the multiplex PCR reads, yielding one entry per CDR3 protein. The sample lists under 400,000 distinct CDR3 sequences, 21% seen once, with roughly 52% in the top ten. Input material: blood. These receptors came from a woman in her fifties or sixties with Graves' hyperthyroidism.

This clonotype appeared many times. V is TRBV5-4 and J is TRBJ2-1, with 8 nucleotides matching TRBD2. V dropped 4 bases and J dropped 7; count of bases not matched to a gene: 10. Germline CDR1 reads SGHNT; CDR2 reads YYREEE (reference sequence). The CDR3 is 15 amino acids. CDR3 region: CASSPGGGLVNEQFF. The CDR3 DNA reads as TGTGCCAGCAGCCCCGGGGGGGGACTAGTAAATGAGCAGTTCTTC.

The CDR3 sequence is CASSQPGQRFEQYF. The CDR3 region has the DNA TGCGCCAGCAGCCAACCGGGACAGCGCTTCGAGCAGTACTTC. The rearrangement uses TRBV4-1 and TRBJ2-7; 7 bases line up with TRBD1. CDR1 and CDR2 (germline): MGHRA, YSYEKL. This CDR3 region has 14 residues. V gave up 2 bases and J gave up 6 bases; unmatched junction bases: 7.

This clonotype was observed a few times. The J gene is TRBJ1-2, the V gene TRBV30, with TRBD1 identical over 9 bases. This CDR3 contains 15 residues. V was pared by 5 bases and J by 0 bases, with 7 bases of the junction left unmatched. Germline V gene sequence: CDR1 GTSNPN, CDR2 SVGIG (reference sequence). CDR3 coding DNA: TGTGCCTGGGGGGGGACAGGGATAGCTAACTATGGCTACACCTTC. It encodes CAWGGTGIANYGYTF.

This chain links TRBV9 with TRBJ1-6; 7 nucleotides match TRBD1. The length of the CDR3 is 14 residues. J was trimmed by 7 bases and V by 4 bases; bases with no gene match: 5. Germline CDR1 and CDR2: SGDLS and YYNGEE. Here the CDR3 reads CASSNRGQNSPLHF. The CDR3 region has the DNA TGTGCCAGCAGCAACAGGGGTCAAAATTCACCCCTCCACTTT.

The genes are TRBV6-1 and TRBJ1-4; the match to TRBD1 covers 9 bases. Germline V gives CDR1 MNHNS, CDR2 SASEGT. The CDR3 length is 16 residues. V shed 3 bases, J shed 7 bases, and the junction held 9 bases outside the gene matches. The CDR3 DNA reads TGTGCCAGCAGTGACTTATCGACAGGGGGAGGTGAAAAACTGTTTTTT. Protein sequence: CASSDLSTGGGEKLFF.

The chain has TRBV12-3 or TRBV12-4 and TRBJ2-7; 7 bases are shared with TRBD2. This CDR3 has 14 residues. Trimming cost V 3 bases and J 9 bases; bases outside gene matches: 11. CDR3: CASSLEGGPFGQYF. CDR3 in DNA: TGTGCCAGCAGTTTGGAGGGAGGGCCGTTTGGGCAGTACTTC.

This clonotype appeared many times. The rearrangement uses TRBV11-2 and TRBJ1-5; TRBD1 might be the D (5 bases). Germline V gene sequence: CDR1 SGHAT, CDR2 FQNNGV. V gave up 5 bases and J gave up 3 bases, with 8 bases separating them. This CDR3 region has 13 residues. CDR3 DNA: TGTGCCAGCAGCGGACAAATCAATCAGCCCCAGCATTTT. Protein sequence: CASSGQINQPQHF.